The sequence of this T cell receptor beta chain was determined in a study of human T cells and chemical hapten exposure (dated by TCRdb to the early 2020s). Describing the broader study: For sensitization, 2% DPC in acetone was applied to a 2 cm by 2 cm area of upper inner arm skin. Patients additionally received weekly therapeutic DPC doses to the scalp throughout the approximately 22-week study period. Patch testing was done on the upper back using Finn chambers containing 0.01% DPC, and results were scored after 6 days according to International Contact Dermatitis Research Group standards. The patient cohort, mostly female, included alopecia areata with under or over 50% scalp involvement, alopecia totalis and alopecia universalis. Libraries were combined into a pool for sequencing, and differences in TCR yield between samples came mainly from small differences in library volumes within the pool. In alopecia patients, the study followed how the peripheral blood TCR repertoire changed in vivo over primary and secondary sensitization to diphenylcyclopropenone (DPC), a hapten. Blood samples were taken from patients before sensitization (week 0) and then at 2, 6 and about 24 weeks after DPC sensitization. For TCR sequencing, blood came from 25 to 35 alopecia patients at anywhere from one to four time points (pre-sensitization, 2, 6 and 24 weeks). General findings and caveats noted by the study authors: After repeated subsampling, the strength of the expansion versus patch-test correlation and the threshold at which it became significant changed. DPC sensitization did not change the number of TCRs with a frequency above 1 in 1000, and there was no evidence of changes in global repertoire structure. The number of PT1 expanded TCRs positively correlated with patch test score, significant at thresholds 8, 16 and 32 but not 4. Significantly more large CDR3 similarity clusters were formed by expanded TCRs than by pre-sensitization or healthy control sets, consistent with antigen-driven responses. Alopecia, a presumed autoimmune disease, was present in all patients, so the immune response of the patients might differ from that of healthy individuals.

The time point label corresponds to: patch test 1, 2 weeks after DPC sensitization. Read against the paper, the sample's treatment or condition label means: therapeutic diphenylcyclopropenone sensitization with weekly scalp DPC. Blood at each patch-test visit was drawn before the patch test was applied. Patients were eligible if aged 18 to 70, diagnosed with alopecia and judged suitable for DPC therapy, and pregnant patients were excluded. Total RNA was isolated from unfractionated whole blood collected in Tempus Blood RNA tubes. The method was RACE. The sequencing machine was a NextSeq 500. Library preparation attached unique molecular identifiers to individual cDNA molecules for quantitative, reproducible TCR counting. Each blood RNA sample was used to sequence both TCR alpha and TCR beta chains. The study's own analysis went as follows. The median number of TCRs per sample was approximately 98,000, ranging from 23,224 to 690,600. V, J and CDR3 annotation of the TCR reads was carried out using the Decombinator software suite. For the PS versus PT1 abundance plots, all samples were subsampled to the same number of TCRs (28,000). Expanded TCRs were defined as absent before sensitization and observed at least eight times at the 2-week time point. The public reads were quality trimmed at Q25 with fastp and then assembled into clones with MiXCR by TCRdb, keeping productive beta chains. Entries are consolidated by CDR3 protein sequence, retaining the most common genes and DNA. TCRdb, not the original authors, processed these V and J calls. In this sample the table shows some 400,000 distinct CDR3 sequences, 4.8% of which occur a single time. About 2.1% of the sample rests with the top ten.

Trimming takes 5 bases off V and 3 bases off J; junction bases not matched to a gene: 6. The CDR3 spans 17 residues, from the cysteine through the phenylalanine. The DNA shown is the 51-base CDR3, in frame from base 1. Taken from the germline V gene (reference sequence), the CDR1 and CDR2 loops are SEHNR and FQNEAQ. This clonotype was counted a few times. Its antigen specificity is not known. Per-base qualities were not stored, and no clone one base away is much larger. This sequence was found in a woman in her forties or fifties with alopecia areata. Some clones in this sample may be carry-over from other donors' samples. This chain is built from TRBV7-9 and TRBJ2-1, with 14 junctional bases fitting TRBD2. The specimen comprised whole blood, sampled in connection with sensitization to the hapten diphenylcyclopropenone (DPC). The sequence in DNA is TGTGCCAGCAGCCCCGGGACTAGCGGGAGAATCTACAATGAGCAGTTCTTC. Its translation reads: CASSPGTSGRIYNEQFF.